A single sample is the source of the 25 T cell receptor beta chains below, sequenced in a study of PD-1 blockade in mismatch repair-deficient tumors. Sequencing used immunoSEQ multiplex PCR; TCRdb keeps in-frame clones, though not all of them. The sample carries around 15,000 clones, approximately 80% recorded once. The time point denotes: 10-day in vitro stimulation with candidate neoantigen peptide 5. Their target antigens are unknown. This sample comprised cells cultured in vitro, obtained from a patient treated with pembrolizumab. Receptors originate from an adult with mismatch repair-deficient cancer.

A few counts support this clone. The V and J genes are TRBV7-9 and TRBJ2-7; the D gene could be TRBD1 or TRBD2 (5 bases each). Germline lookup yields CDR1 SEHNR and CDR2 FQNEAQ (reference sequence). Trimming cost V 2 bases and J 7 bases, with 15 bases left between them. There are 14 residues in the CDR3. CDR3 residues: CASSLSQGTGEQYF. CDR3 coding DNA: TGTGCCAGCAGCTTAAGTCAGGGAACGGGGGAGCAGTACTTC.

The CDR3 is CASSQQSGPDTQYF. CDR3 DNA: TGCGCCAGCAGCCAACAATCGGGGCCAGATACGCAGTATTTT. The chain joins TRBV4-1 to TRBJ2-3; D is possibly TRBD1 or TRBD2 (5 bases each). Germline-derived CDR1 and CDR2 are MGHRA and YSYEKL. The germline V and J ends were trimmed by 2 bases and 4 bases, with 10 bases remaining between them. The CDR3 covers 14 residues.

This chain joins TRBV7-9 and TRBJ2-3, with D possibly matching TRBD2 (6 bases). The CDR3 totals 11 residues. Germline V lookup: CDR1 SEHNR, CDR2 FQNEAQ (reference sequence). V was cut by 7 bases and J by 11 bases, with 13 bases left in between. The CDR3 region has the DNA TGTGCCAGCACCTTGGGGCGGGGGCAGTATTTT. It translates to CASTLGRGQYF.

This clone appeared a single time. The chain is built from TRBV6-5 and TRBJ2-1, with a possible D match to TRBD1 (5 bases). Between the trimmed V and J ends, which lost 2 bases and 9 bases, there was a span of 20 bases. The CDR3 length is 16 residues. CDR1 and CDR2 (germline): MNHEY, SVGAGI. CDR3 nucleotides: TGTGCCAGCAGTTACAGGGGCGGTCCAAAAACGGGTGAGCAGTTCTTC. Translating gives CASSYRGGPKTGEQFF.

The CDR3 region has the DNA TGTGCCAGCAATGCAGGTGGCTACACCTTC. It yields the protein CASNAGGYTF. The rearrangement uses TRBV2 and TRBJ1-2; no reliable D call. This CDR3 spans 10 amino acids. Germline V lookup: CDR1 SNHLY, CDR2 FYNNEI. V was cut by 7 bases and J by 7 bases, with 7 bases left in between.

The V and J genes are TRBV9 and TRBJ1-3; D is unresolved. The CDR3 runs 13 residues. The germline gives CDR1 SGDLS, CDR2 YYNGEE. Trimming cost V 0 bases and J 7 bases, with 8 bases left between them. Here the CDR3 DNA reads TGTGCCAGCAGCGTAGGGCTAGGGAACACCATATATTTT. The encoded protein is CASSVGLGNTIYF.

The genes are TRBV9 and TRBJ1-2; D remains ambiguous. V dropped 6 bases and J dropped 4 bases, with 19 bases sitting between them. Germline V gene sequence: CDR1 SGDLS, CDR2 YYNGEE. The CDR3 loop spans 15 amino acids. The CDR3: CASIIDSRKTYGYTF. CDR3 DNA: TGTGCCAGCATTATTGACTCAAGAAAGACCTATGGCTACACCTTC.

The genes are TRBV15 and TRBJ2-5; a possible D gene is TRBD1 (6 bases). V gave up 5 bases and J gave up 4 bases, with 17 bases separating them. Germline V lookup: CDR1 LNHNV, CDR2 YYDKDF (reference sequence). CDR3 length: 15 amino acids. The DNA for the CDR3 is TGTGCCACCAGCGGAACAGGGACCAGAGGAGAGACCCAGTACTTC. It specifies CATSGTGTRGETQYF.

The rearrangement uses TRBV28 and TRBJ1-2; perhaps TRBD1 as D (6 bases). The germline V gene encodes CDR1 MDHEN and CDR2 SYDVKM. This CDR3 region has 16 residues. V was cut by 5 bases and J by 2 bases, with 18 bases left in between. Here the CDR3 reads CASSIQGQFPNYGYTF. The CDR3 DNA follows: TGTGCCAGCAGTATCCAAGGACAGTTCCCAAACTATGGCTACACCTTC.

The table lists this clone with a few counts. The chain links TRBV28 to TRBJ2-5; possible D gene TRBD2, 6 bases. The germline V gene encodes CDR1 MDHEN and CDR2 SYDVKM. With 5 bases removed from V and 4 bases from J, the gap between germline ends came to 26 bases. The CDR3 runs 18 residues. Written as DNA, the CDR3 is TGTGCCAGCAGTCCTAAACCCCAACGACTAGAACTTGGAGAGACCCAGTACTTC. This sequence encodes CASSPKPQRLELGETQYF.

The V gene is TRBV30, the J gene TRBJ1-5; D is perhaps TRBD1 (5 bases). The CDR3 runs 15 residues. CDR1 and CDR2 (germline): GTSNPN, SVGIG (reference sequence). Trimming took 2 bases from V and 7 from J, leaving 18 bases between them. CDR3 bases: TGTGCCTGGAGTCCTTTGGGACCCGAAGAACAGCCCCAGCATTTT. Translated, it gives CAWSPLGPEEQPQHF.

V and J are TRBV28 and TRBJ2-5; the D is unclear. The CDR3 runs 12 residues. Deletions cut 6 bases from V and 5 bases from J, with 10 bases between. The germline gives CDR1 MDHEN, CDR2 SYDVKM. The CDR3 coding sequence is TGTGCCAGCAGCCACCTAGGGGAGACCCAGTACTTC. As protein: CASSHLGETQYF.

The V gene is TRBV5-1, the J gene TRBJ2-1; a possible D gene is TRBD2 (6 bases). This CDR3 is built from 16 residues. CDR1 is SGHRS, CDR2 YFSETQ, per germline. V lost 4 bases to trimming and J lost 2 bases, with 16 bases between them. In nucleotides, the CDR3 is TGCGCCAGCAGCCCACGCTCCGGGAGCGCCTACAATGAGCAGTTCTTC. Its translation: CASSPRSGSAYNEQFF.

J is TRBJ1-1 and V is TRBV28; D unresolved. Germline V lookup: CDR1 MDHEN, CDR2 SYDVKM. The CDR3 contains 15 residues. V shed 3 bases and J shed 1 base, with 12 bases lying between them. The CDR3 loop reads CASSFSGLGNTEAFF. The CDR3 nucleotides are TGTGCCAGCAGTTTTTCGGGTCTCGGGAACACTGAAGCTTTCTTT.

The chain couples TRBV5-5 to TRBJ2-5, with D possibly matching TRBD2 (5 bases). Germline CDR1 reads SGHKS; CDR2 reads YYEKEE (reference sequence). The CDR3 extends over 15 amino acids. Trimming cost V 0 bases and J 0 bases, with 9 bases left between them. The CDR3 DNA reads as TGTGCCAGCAGCTTGGTACTAGTCGACCAAGAGACCCAGTACTTC. Its protein product is CASSLVLVDQETQYF.

The genes are TRBV10-1 and TRBJ2-2, with TRBD1 matching over 12 bases. CDR1 and CDR2 (germline): WNHNN, SYGVQD (reference sequence). Germline trimming cut 2 bases from V and 1 base from J; bases unmatched to any gene: 11. This CDR3 has 20 amino acids. CDR3 DNA: TGCGCCAGCAGTGAGAGCCCCACCGGGACAGGGGGCTTGAACACCGGGGAGCTGTTTTTT. This encodes CASSESPTGTGGLNTGELFF.

The chain employs TRBV7-9 and TRBJ1-5; the D is unclear. Deletions cut 3 bases from V and 5 bases from J, with 8 bases between. The CDR3 has 13 amino acids. From germline, CDR1 is SEHNR and CDR2 FQNEAQ (reference sequence). The CDR3 here is CASSFSDYQPQHF. The DNA of the CDR3 is TGTGCCAGCAGCTTCTCAGATTATCAGCCCCAGCATTTT.

This rearrangement joins TRBV9 to TRBJ2-1, with 12 bases aligning to TRBD2. Germline trimming cut 4 bases from V and 6 bases from J; bases unmatched to any gene: 11. Germline V lookup: CDR1 SGDLS, CDR2 YYNGEE. The length of the CDR3 is 17 residues. The CDR3 region is CASSTTLAGGTFNEQFF. The CDR3 nucleotides read TGTGCCAGCAGCACCACCCTAGCGGGAGGGACGTTCAATGAGCAGTTCTTC.

The V call is TRBV19, the J call TRBJ1-3; D is unclear. The V and J ends lost 5 bases and 0 bases respectively, with 11 bases between them. This CDR3 region has 15 residues. From germline, CDR1 is LNHDA and CDR2 SQIVND (reference sequence). CDR3 coding DNA: TGTGCCAGTAGTCTCATAGACGGCTCTGGAAACACCATATATTTT. Protein sequence: CASSLIDGSGNTIYF.

The J gene is TRBJ2-3, the V gene TRBV10-1; TRBD2 is a possible D gene (5 bases). The CDR3 totals 13 residues. V shed 6 bases and J shed 10 bases, with 17 bases lying between them. Germline CDR1 reads WNHNN; CDR2 reads SYGVQD (reference sequence). In DNA form, the CDR3 reads TGCGCCAGCAGCCCAGCCCCGGACTCGGCGCAGTATTTT. It yields the protein CASSPAPDSAQYF.

CDR3 DNA sequence: TGTGCCACTGGCGCGCGCTCGGAATTTTACAATGAGCAGTTCTTC. This codes for CATGARSEFYNEQFF. This sequence joins TRBV13 and TRBJ2-1; D uncertain. Germline lookup yields CDR1 PRHDT and CDR2 FYEKMQ (reference sequence). CDR3 length: 15 amino acids. V lost 10 bases and J lost 4, with 20 bases in between.

The chain recombines TRBV6-5 with TRBJ2-1; D unclear. Trimming stripped 2 bases from V and 3 bases from J, with 11 bases between. The CDR3 is 15 amino acids. CDR1 MNHEY and CDR2 SVGAGI come from the germline V gene. The CDR3 coding sequence is TGTGCCAGCAGTTACGGTGGTACCCGCTACAATGAGCAGTTCTTC. Its translation: CASSYGGTRYNEQFF.

The chain carries TRBV9 and TRBJ2-5; tentative D call: TRBD1 (5 bases). CDR1 is SGDLS, CDR2 YYNGEE, per germline. The CDR3 is made up of 13 amino acids. The germline V and J ends were trimmed by 4 bases and 2 bases, with 9 bases remaining between them. The CDR3 sequence is CASSSGLQETQYF. CDR3 DNA: TGTGCCAGCAGCTCAGGGTTGCAAGAGACCCAGTACTTC.

V is TRBV14 and J is TRBJ1-2; D gene unclear. The CDR3 contains 13 residues. Germline assignment: CDR1 SGHDN and CDR2 FVKESK. V was clipped by 0 bases and J by 2 bases, with 4 bases between them. The DNA of the CDR3 is TGTGCCAGCAGCCAAGATGAGAACTATGGCTACACCTTC. Translating it yields CASSQDENYGYTF.

This chain connects TRBV6-1 to TRBJ1-1; perhaps TRBD1 as D (5 bases). Germline lookup yields CDR1 MNHNS and CDR2 SASEGT. The CDR3 loop spans 13 amino acids. Trimming shortened V by 6 bases and J by 0 bases, and 8 bases separated the two germline ends. The CDR3 nucleotides are TGTGCCAGCAGGGACACATTGAACACTGAAGCTTTCTTT. This codes for CASRDTLNTEAFF.